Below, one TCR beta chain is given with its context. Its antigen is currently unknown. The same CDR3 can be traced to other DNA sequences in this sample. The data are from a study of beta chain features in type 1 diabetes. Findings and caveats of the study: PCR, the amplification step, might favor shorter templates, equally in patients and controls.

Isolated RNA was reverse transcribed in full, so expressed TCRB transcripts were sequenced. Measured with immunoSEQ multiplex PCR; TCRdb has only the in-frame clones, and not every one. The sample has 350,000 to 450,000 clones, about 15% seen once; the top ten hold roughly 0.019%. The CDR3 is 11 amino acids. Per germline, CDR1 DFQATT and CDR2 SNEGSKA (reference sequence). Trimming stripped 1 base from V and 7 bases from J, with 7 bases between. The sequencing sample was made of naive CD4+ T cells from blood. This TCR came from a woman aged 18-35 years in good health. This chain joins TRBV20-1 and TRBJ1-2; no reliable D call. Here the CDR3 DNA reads TGCAGTGCTAGAGTCGCCGGTGGCTACACCTTC. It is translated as CSARVAGGYTF.